The rows below give T cell receptor beta chains drawn from one sample of a study of control samples from healthy donors and cancer patients. The repertoire was sequenced with immunoSEQ multiplex PCR; TCRdb's copy has only in-frame clones and lacks some. Of some 150,000 clones listed, about 90% were seen once; the top ten hold more than 6.5%. The sample was blood. Every receptor here comes from a man aged 18 to 29 in good health. Both conserved end residues are part of each CDR3. A D gene is named only where the DNA matches it firmly. Clone size, where shown, is once, few, many, or a class for clones that have expanded.

TRBV12-5,-,-,TRBJ2-7,TGTGCTAGTGGCCAAAACCCCTCCTACGAGCAGTACTTC,CASGQNPSYEQYF
TRBV11-2,TRBD1,many,TRBJ1-2,TGTGCCAGCAGCCCCCAAGACAGGGTGGGCTATGGCTACACCTTC,CASSPQDRVGYGYTF
TRBV5-1,-,once,TRBJ2-3,TGCGCCAGCAGCTTGGAGGGCGGATCGGGCACAGATACGCAGTATTTT,CASSLEGGSGTDTQYF
TRBV7-6,TRBD1,few,TRBJ2-7,TGTGCCAGCAGCTTAAGCAGGGGGCTATCCTACGAGCAGTACTTC,CASSLSRGLSYEQYF
TRBV7-2,-,-,TRBJ1-5,TGTGCCAGCAGCTTAGGGGACACTAGCAATCAGCCCCAGCATTTT,CASSLGDTSNQPQHF
TRBV18,-,-,TRBJ1-5,TGTGCCAGCTCACCAGGGGGTAATCAGCCCCAGCATTTT,CASSPGGNQPQHF
TRBV6-1,-,-,TRBJ1-6,TGTGCCAGCAGTGAAGTAGTCCTGAGCTCCTATAATTCACCCCTCCACTTT,CASSEVVLSSYNSPLHF
TRBV24-1,-,-,TRBJ2-2,TGTGCCACCAGTCTGAAGAACACCGGGGAGCTGTTTTTT,CATSLKNTGELFF
TRBV7-2,-,-,TRBJ2-5,TGTGCCAGCAGCCGGGACAACCAAGAGACCCAGTACTTC,CASSRDNQETQYF
TRBV6-1,-,-,TRBJ1-4,TGTGCCAGCAGTGAACTGGGGGTAGCTAATGAAAAACTGTTTTTT,CASSELGVANEKLFF
TRBV6-5,-,-,TRBJ2-7,TGTGCCAGCGGCGTCGGAGGCTACGAGCAGTACTTC,CASGVGGYEQYF
TRBV12-3/TRBV12-4,TRBD1,once,TRBJ1-2,TGTGCCAGCGTACGACAGGGCTCCTATGGCTACACCTTC,CASVRQGSYGYTF
TRBV5-8,-,-,TRBJ2-3,TGTGCCAGCAGCTCTTCTCCGGGCCGGCTAGCAGTTACGCAGTATTTT,CASSSSPGRLAVTQYF
TRBV28,-,-,TRBJ1-2,TGTGCCAGCAGTTTGTCGCAGGGCGGAAGTCGGTACTATGGCTACACCTTC,CASSLSQGGSRYYGYTF
TRBV19,-,once,TRBJ1-1,TGTGCCAGTACCCTTGGTTTCCAGAACACTGAAGCTTTCTTT,CASTLGFQNTEAFF
TRBV30,-,-,TRBJ2-5,TGTGCCTGGAGTAACCTCTACCGAGCCTCTCAAGAGACCCAGTACTTC,CAWSNLYRASQETQYF
TRBV5-1,-,-,TRBJ2-7,TGCGCCAGCAGCTTGAACAGGTACGAGCAGTACTTC,CASSLNRYEQYF
TRBV12-3/TRBV12-4,-,-,TRBJ2-6,TGTGCCAACGGCATGGGGGCCAACGTCCTGACTTTC,CANGMGANVLTF
TRBV9,TRBD2,-,TRBJ2-1,TGTGCCAGCAGCGTTGGACTAGCGGGGGGGTACAATGAGCAGTTCTTC,CASSVGLAGGYNEQFF
TRBV7-9,-,-,TRBJ2-5,TGTGCCAGCAGCTTAGGAGTCAGGGCCGAGACCCAGTACTTC,CASSLGVRAETQYF
TRBV19,-,-,TRBJ1-3,TGTGCCAGTAGTCGGGGTGGAGGAAACACCATATATTTT,CASSRGGGNTIYF
TRBV5-4,-,-,TRBJ2-3,TGTGCCAGCAGACAAGGGTCCGCTAGCACAGATACGCAGTATTTT,CASRQGSASTDTQYF
TRBV6-6,TRBD1,-,TRBJ2-7,TGTGCCAGCAGTTTAATAGGTGGGACAGGTAGGGAGCAGTACTTC,CASSLIGGTGREQYF
TRBV6-5,-,-,TRBJ1-2,TGTGCCAGCAAACCCCCATTGGGGGGTTATGGCTACACCTTC,CASKPPLGGYGYTF
TRBV9,TRBD2,-,TRBJ2-5,TGTGCCAGCAGCCCGACTGCGGGGGGCCAAGAGACCCAGTACTTC,CASSPTAGGQETQYF
TRBV4-1,-,once,TRBJ1-1,TGCGCCAGCGGCCTCGCGTACTACACTGAAGCTTTCTTT,CASGLAYYTEAFF
TRBV9,TRBD1,-,TRBJ2-1,TGTGCCAGCAGCGTTGGGACAGGACGTTTGCATGAGCAGTTCTTC,CASSVGTGRLHEQFF
TRBV2,-,-,TRBJ1-5,TGTGCCAGCACGGGGGGCGGCAATCAGCCCCAGCATTTT,CASTGGGNQPQHF
TRBV2,TRBD1,-,TRBJ1-2,TGTGCCAGCAGGAGCACGCGGGACAGCTATGGCTACACCTTC,CASRSTRDSYGYTF
TRBV18,-,-,TRBJ1-4,TGTGCCAGCTCACTACAGGGAAATAATGAAAAACTGTTTTTT,CASSLQGNNEKLFF
TRBV29-1,TRBD1,-,TRBJ2-7,TGCAGCGTTGGGAGCCACCAGGGGGCTATGCGCGAGCAGTACTTC,CSVGSHQGAMREQYF
TRBV9,TRBD1,-,TRBJ2-7,TGTGCCAGCAGCCCCCGGGACAGGTACGAGCAGTACTTC,CASSPRDRYEQYF
TRBV7-9,-,-,TRBJ1-4,TGTGCCAGCAGCTTGCGCGCTACTAATGAAAAACTGTTTTTT,CASSLRATNEKLFF
TRBV5-1,-,-,TRBJ1-2,TGCGCCAGCAACGCTGGGGGTCAGAGCGTCTATGGCTACACCTTC,CASNAGGQSVYGYTF
TRBV28,-,once,TRBJ1-4,TGTGCCCATGGGCCGGGGTCTAATGAAAAACTGTTTTTT,CAHGPGSNEKLFF
TRBV9,TRBD2,-,TRBJ2-7,TGTGCCAGCAGCGTATGGGGTAGCGGGGTTTACGAGCAGTACTTC,CASSVWGSGVYEQYF
TRBV4-3,-,-,TRBJ1-2,TGCGCCAGCAGCCAAGATTACGCCAGCTATGGCTACACCTTC,CASSQDYASYGYTF
TRBV5-1,-,-,TRBJ2-7,TGCGCCAGCAGCCTAACTACAGGGTTAGCCTACGAGCAGTACTTC,CASSLTTGLAYEQYF
TRBV6-1,-,-,TRBJ1-6,TGTGCCAGCAGTGAAGGGGGGGGGACCATGAGCCGTTCACCCCTCCACTTT,CASSEGGGTMSRSPLHF
TRBV11-2,TRBD2,-,TRBJ2-7,TGTGCCAGCAGCGATAGCGGGGGGCACCCCTACGAGCAGTACTTC,CASSDSGGHPYEQYF
TRBV10-1,-,-,TRBJ2-7,TGCGCCAGCAGTGAGGGACCAGAGCAGTACTTC,CASSEGPEQYF
TRBV9,-,-,TRBJ2-2,TGTGCCAGCAGCGTCCTAGGGGGGGCAGACGGGGAGCTGTTTTTT,CASSVLGGADGELFF
TRBV3-1/TRBV3-2,TRBD2,-,TRBJ2-5,TGTGCCAGCAGCCCGGGGGGCCAAGAGACCCAGTACTTC,CASSPGGQETQYF
TRBV7-6,TRBD1,-,TRBJ2-1,TGTGCCAGCAGCAGAGGGGACAGGCAAGAAGGCAATGAGCAGTTCTTC,CASSRGDRQEGNEQFF
TRBV11-2,-,-,TRBJ1-2,TGTGCCAGCAGCTTACAAGGGCAGGGTGGCTACACCTTC,CASSLQGQGGYTF
TRBV29-1,TRBD1,-,TRBJ1-2,TGCAGCGCTCAGTTTACAGGGGGAGAGGGTGGCTACACCTTC,CSAQFTGGEGGYTF
TRBV6-6,TRBD2,-,TRBJ2-1,TGTGCCAGCAGTTCCGGGACTACTTACAATGAGCAGTTCTTC,CASSSGTTYNEQFF
TRBV5-5,TRBD1,-,TRBJ2-5,TGTGCCAGCAGCTTGGCCGTGGGGACAGGTCGGTGGGAGACCCAGTACTTC,CASSLAVGTGRWETQYF
TRBV14,-,-,TRBJ1-2,TGTGCCAGCAGCCCGGACACCAACTATGGCTACACCTTC,CASSPDTNYGYTF
TRBV3-1/TRBV3-2,TRBD1,-,TRBJ1-1,TGTGCCAGCAGCTACACTCCGGGACAGGGATTCACTGAAGCTTTCTTT,CASSYTPGQGFTEAFF
TRBV3-1/TRBV3-2,-,-,TRBJ2-3,TGTGCCAGCAGCCAAGCTAGCATTGGCCCAGATACGCAGTATTTT,CASSQASIGPDTQYF
TRBV14,-,-,TRBJ2-7,TGTGCCAGCAGCCAAGGGACTTCTTCCTACGAGCAGTACTTC,CASSQGTSSYEQYF